This entry concerns a single T cell receptor beta chain. As yet, its antigen is unknown. V lost 3 bases, J lost 0 bases, and 8 bases lay in between. The CDR3 has 15 residues. CDR1 MNHEY and CDR2 SMNVEV come from the germline V gene (reference sequence). This sample is drawn from a study of radiotherapy plus CTLA-4 blockade in lung cancer. Generated by immunoSEQ multiplex PCR, the TCRdb table keeps only in-frame clones and is missing some. The data contain 81,000 or so clones, roughly four fifths of them singletons. Broader study findings: TCR clones of tumor origin grew in blood after radiotherapy plus ipilimumab.

The V and J genes are TRBV27 and TRBJ1-4; D is uncertain. The sequence derives from a human donor with non-small cell lung cancer who had stable disease on radiotherapy plus ipilimumab. The sample in question was peripheral blood, obtained from a patient treated with radiotherapy plus ipilimumab. The CDR3 DNA sequence: TGTGCCAGCAGTTTGAGGGCGTCAACTAATGAAAAACTGTTTTTT. Translation: CASSLRASTNEKLFF. Filled out from reference TRBV27 and TRBJ1-4, the complete variable domain reads EAQVTQNPRYLITVTGKKLTVTCSQNMNHEYMSWYRQDPGLGLRQIYYSMNVEVTDKGDVPEGYKVSRKEKRNFPLILESPSPNQTSLYFCASSLRASTNEKLFFGSGTQLSVL.